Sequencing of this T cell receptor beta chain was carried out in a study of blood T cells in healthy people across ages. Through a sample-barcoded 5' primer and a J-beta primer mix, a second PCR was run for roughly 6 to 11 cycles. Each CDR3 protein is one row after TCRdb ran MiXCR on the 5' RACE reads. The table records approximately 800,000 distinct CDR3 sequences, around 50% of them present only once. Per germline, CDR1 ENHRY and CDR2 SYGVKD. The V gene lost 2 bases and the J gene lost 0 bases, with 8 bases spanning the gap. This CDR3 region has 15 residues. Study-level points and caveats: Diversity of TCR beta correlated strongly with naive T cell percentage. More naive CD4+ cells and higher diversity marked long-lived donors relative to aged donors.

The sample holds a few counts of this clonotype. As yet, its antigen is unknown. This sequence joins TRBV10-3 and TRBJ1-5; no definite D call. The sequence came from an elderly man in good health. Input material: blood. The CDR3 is CAISETAYSNQPQHF. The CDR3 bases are TGTGCCATCAGTGAGACAGCTTATAGCAATCAGCCCCAGCATTTT.